This section outlines one TCR beta chain sequence together with its context. Antigen specificity is unknown. No DNA is shown, since the ends of the CDR3 on it are uncertain; the CDR3 is the one TCRdb lists. Regions amplified from RNA transcripts were the TCR beta CDR3 regions. RT-PCR in the first round (using the HTBI primer set) targeted the TCR CDR3. MiXCR, run by TCRdb on the multiplex PCR reads, gives a single entry per CDR3 protein. Among approximately 500,000 distinct CDR3 sequences listed, just over 45% were seen once. These data belong to a study of T cells in Graves' hyperthyroidism and ophthalmopathy. Study-level points and caveats: Blood held most thyroid clonotypes expanded above 0.001 frequency.

Germline CDR1 and CDR2: LNHNV and YYDKDF (reference sequence). Both ends counted, the CDR3 spans 17 residues. The sequencing input was peripheral blood or thyroid tissue (not recorded which). The sequence was obtained from a woman between 18 and 29 years old with Graves' hyperthyroidism. This chain connects TRBV15 to TRBJ2-7. This CDR3 is CAICSAPSTRQVFEQYF.